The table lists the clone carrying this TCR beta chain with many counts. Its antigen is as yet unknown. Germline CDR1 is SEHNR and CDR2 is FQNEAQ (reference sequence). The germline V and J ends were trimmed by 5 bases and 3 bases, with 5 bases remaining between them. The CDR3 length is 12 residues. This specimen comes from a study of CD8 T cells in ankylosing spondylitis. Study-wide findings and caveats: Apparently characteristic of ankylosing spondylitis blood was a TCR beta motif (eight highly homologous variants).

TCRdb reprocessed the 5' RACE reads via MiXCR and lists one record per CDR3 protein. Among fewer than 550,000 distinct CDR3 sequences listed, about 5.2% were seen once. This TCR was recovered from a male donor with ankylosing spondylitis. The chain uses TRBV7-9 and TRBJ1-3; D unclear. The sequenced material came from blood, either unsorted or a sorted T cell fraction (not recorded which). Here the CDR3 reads CASSTRGNTIYF. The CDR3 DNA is TGTGCCAGCAGCACGCGTGGAAACACCATATATTTT.